The 2 T cell receptor beta chains below all came from one sample that was sequenced in a study of cytomegalovirus exposure and HLA in healthy donors. Repertoires were generated with immunoSEQ multiplex PCR, while TCRdb's copy carries only in-frame clones and drops some. The sample carries approximately 59,000 clones, 85% to 95% recorded once. Material: PBMCs. Receptor source: a man in his late teens or twenties in good health and CMV-seropositive.

In this sample, this clone turned up once. This rearrangement joins TRBV6-6 to TRBJ2-7; 9 bases map to TRBD2. The junction had 4 bases not matched to a gene; V was cut back by 7 bases and J by 3 bases. This CDR3 is built from 13 residues. Germline V CDR1 and CDR2: MNHNY, SVGAGI (reference sequence). The CDR3 spells CASTQTSGYEQYF. In DNA form, the CDR3 reads TGTGCCAGCACCCAGACTAGCGGCTACGAGCAGTACTTC.

The chain has TRBV7-9 and TRBJ2-5; D perhaps matches TRBD1 (6 bases). The CDR3 is made up of 14 amino acids. Germline lookup yields CDR1 SEHNR and CDR2 FQNEAQ (reference sequence). V was cut by 5 bases and J by 5 bases, with 15 bases left in between. CDR3 coding DNA: TGTGCCAGCAGCCGACCCACAGGGCCGGAGACCCAGTACTTC. Translated, it gives CASSRPTGPETQYF.